This TCR beta chain was sequenced during a study of blood T cells in healthy people across ages. In germline, CDR1 is MNHEY, CDR2 SVGAGI. The CDR3 contains 13 residues. V lost 4 bases and J lost 11, with 17 bases in between. Through a sample-barcoded 5' primer and a J-beta primer mix, a second PCR was run for roughly 6 to 11 cycles. TCRdb passed the 5' RACE reads through MiXCR, listing each CDR3 protein once. The sample shows some 640,000 distinct CDR3 sequences, 49% of them seen only once. Many counts were recorded for this clonotype. This chain joins TRBV6-5 and TRBJ1-1; D might be TRBD1 (5 bases). The sequenced sample was blood. The receptor was isolated from a woman aged 55-75 years in good health. DNA for the CDR3: TGTGCCAGCAGTTTCTTGCGAGGGGAGAGGGCTTTCTTT. It specifies CASSFLRGERAFF.